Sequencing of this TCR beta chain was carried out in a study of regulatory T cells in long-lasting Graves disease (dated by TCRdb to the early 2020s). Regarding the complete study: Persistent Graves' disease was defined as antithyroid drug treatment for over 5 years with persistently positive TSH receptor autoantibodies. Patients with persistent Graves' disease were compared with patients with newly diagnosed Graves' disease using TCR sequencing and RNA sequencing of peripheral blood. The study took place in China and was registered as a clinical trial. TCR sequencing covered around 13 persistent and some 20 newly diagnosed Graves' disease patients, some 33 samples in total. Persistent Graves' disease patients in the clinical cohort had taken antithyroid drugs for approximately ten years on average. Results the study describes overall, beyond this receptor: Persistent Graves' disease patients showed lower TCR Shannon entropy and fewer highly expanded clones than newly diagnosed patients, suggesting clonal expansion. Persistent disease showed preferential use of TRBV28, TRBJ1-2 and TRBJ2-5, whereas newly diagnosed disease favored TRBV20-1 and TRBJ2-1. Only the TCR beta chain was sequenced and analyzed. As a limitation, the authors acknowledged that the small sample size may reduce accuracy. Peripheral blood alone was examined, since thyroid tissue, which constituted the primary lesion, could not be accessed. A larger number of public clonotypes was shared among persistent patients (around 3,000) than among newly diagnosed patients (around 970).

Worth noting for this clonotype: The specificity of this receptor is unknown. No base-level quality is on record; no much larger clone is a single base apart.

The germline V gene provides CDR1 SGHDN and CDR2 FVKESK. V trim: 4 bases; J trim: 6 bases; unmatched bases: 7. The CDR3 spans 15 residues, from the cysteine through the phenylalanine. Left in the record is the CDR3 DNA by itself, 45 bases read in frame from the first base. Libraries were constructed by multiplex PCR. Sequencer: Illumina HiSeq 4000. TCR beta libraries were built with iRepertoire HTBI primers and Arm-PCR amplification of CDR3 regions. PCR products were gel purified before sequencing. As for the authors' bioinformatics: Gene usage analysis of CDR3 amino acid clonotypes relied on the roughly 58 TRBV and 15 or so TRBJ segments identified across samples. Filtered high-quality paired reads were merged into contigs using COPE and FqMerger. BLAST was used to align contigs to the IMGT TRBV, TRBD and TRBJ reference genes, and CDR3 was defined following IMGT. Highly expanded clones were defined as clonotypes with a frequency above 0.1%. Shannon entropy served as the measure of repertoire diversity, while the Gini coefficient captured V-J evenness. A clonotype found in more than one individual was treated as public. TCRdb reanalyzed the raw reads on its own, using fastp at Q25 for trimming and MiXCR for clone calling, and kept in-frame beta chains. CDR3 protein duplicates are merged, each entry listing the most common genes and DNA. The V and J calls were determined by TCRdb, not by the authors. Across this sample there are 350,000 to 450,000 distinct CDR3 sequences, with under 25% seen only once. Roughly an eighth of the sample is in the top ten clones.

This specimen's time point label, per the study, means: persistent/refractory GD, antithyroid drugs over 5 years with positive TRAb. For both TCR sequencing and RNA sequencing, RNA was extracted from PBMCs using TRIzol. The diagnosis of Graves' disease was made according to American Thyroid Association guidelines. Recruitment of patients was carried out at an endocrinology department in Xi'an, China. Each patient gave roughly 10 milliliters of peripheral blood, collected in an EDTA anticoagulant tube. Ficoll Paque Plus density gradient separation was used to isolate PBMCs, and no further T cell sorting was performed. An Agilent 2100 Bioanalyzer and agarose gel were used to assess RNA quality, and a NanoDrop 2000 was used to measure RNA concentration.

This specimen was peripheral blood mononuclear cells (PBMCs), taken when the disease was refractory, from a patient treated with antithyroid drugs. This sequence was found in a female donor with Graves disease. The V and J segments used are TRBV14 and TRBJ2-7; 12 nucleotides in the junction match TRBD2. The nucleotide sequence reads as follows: TGTGCCAGCAGCCGACCGACTAGCGGGAGACGCGAGCAGTACTTC. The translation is CASSRPTSGRREQYF.